This is a list of T cell receptor beta chains from one sample in a study of T cell responses to AZD1222 COVID-19 vaccine. Clones were sequenced by immunoSEQ multiplex PCR, and TCRdb holds only the in-frame ones, with some missing. The data hold about 100,000 clones, with 87% observed a single time. The sample was peripheral blood, taken on day 0 of AZD1222 vaccination. Receptor source: an adult in good health. Both conserved end residues are part of each CDR3. Each record gives: V gene, clone size, J gene, D gene, CDR3 protein, CDR3 DNA. The D gene is left open where the match is weak. A row's size may be missing; if present it is once, few, many or a size class.

TRBV7-8	.	TRBJ2-2	TRBD2	CASSWGLTNTGELFF	TGTGCCAGCAGCTGGGGACTAACGAACACCGGGGAGCTGTTTTTT
TRBV5-4	.	TRBJ2-7	.	CASSSRTGTGAYEQYF	TGTGCCAGCAGCTCCCGGACCGGGACGGGGGCCTACGAGCAGTACTTC
TRBV7-2	few	TRBJ2-1	.	CASSPGPIAYNEQFF	TGTGCCAGCAGCCCGGGACCCATCGCCTACAATGAGCAGTTCTTC
TRBV4-1	.	TRBJ2-7	TRBD1	CASSQEMTGDYEQYF	TGCGCCAGCAGCCAAGAGATGACAGGGGACTACGAGCAGTACTTC
TRBV4-1	.	TRBJ2-7	.	CASSQGNSEQYF	TGCGCCAGCAGCCAAGGCAATTCCGAGCAGTACTTC
TRBV7-6	.	TRBJ2-7	.	CASSHPLRGRDIPYEQYF	TGTGCCAGCAGCCATCCTCTACGGGGGAGGGACATCCCCTACGAGCAGTACTTC
TRBV4-3	.	TRBJ1-1	TRBD1	CASSQEGQGDTEAFF	TGCGCCAGCAGCCAAGAGGGACAGGGTGACACTGAAGCTTTCTTT
TRBV5-6	.	TRBJ2-7	.	CASSPPGQQLYEQYF	TGTGCCAGCAGCCCTCCGGGACAACAACTCTACGAGCAGTACTTC
TRBV30	once	TRBJ1-1	TRBD1	CAWMTGGNTEAFF	TGTGCCTGGATGACAGGGGGCAACACTGAAGCTTTCTTT
TRBV7-9	.	TRBJ2-2	TRBD2	CASSAPSGVNTGELFF	TGTGCCAGCAGCGCACCTAGCGGGGTGAACACCGGGGAGCTGTTTTTT
TRBV28	.	TRBJ2-1	TRBD2	CASSTAGTTRYNEQFF	TGTGCCAGCAGCACTGCCGGGACTACCCGTTACAATGAGCAGTTCTTC
TRBV7-3	few	TRBJ1-1	.	CASSKGGNTEAFF	TGTGCCAGCAGCAAGGGGGGGAACACTGAAGCTTTCTTT
TRBV5-6	.	TRBJ2-1	TRBD2	CASSLAAGGHNEQFF	TGTGCCAGCAGCTTGGCGGCGGGGGGCCACAATGAGCAGTTCTTC
TRBV30	.	TRBJ2-5	TRBD1	CAWSRTGRETQYF	TGTGCCTGGAGTAGGACAGGGAGAGAGACCCAGTACTTC
TRBV5-1	.	TRBJ2-1	TRBD1	CASSPGQAYNEQFF	TGCGCCAGCAGCCCGGGACAGGCCTACAATGAGCAGTTCTTC
TRBV24-1	.	TRBJ2-2	.	CATSDPSVTQSGELFF	TGTGCCACCAGTGATCCCTCAGTTACACAATCCGGGGAGCTGTTTTTT
TRBV7-9	.	TRBJ1-1	TRBD1	CASSTYRGLNTEAFF	TGTGCCAGCAGCACTTACAGGGGCCTTAACACTGAAGCTTTCTTT
TRBV5-1	.	TRBJ2-2	TRBD1	CASRVGTENTGELFF	TGCGCCAGCAGGGTTGGGACAGAAAACACCGGGGAGCTGTTTTTT
TRBV3-1/TRBV3-2	.	TRBJ1-2	TRBD1	CASSPTVTGNYGYTF	TGTGCCAGCAGCCCGACAGTGACAGGGAACTATGGCTACACCTTC
TRBV27	.	TRBJ1-1	.	CASSFSGLTEAFF	TGTGCCAGCAGTTTTTCGGGGCTCACTGAAGCTTTCTTT
TRBV10-3	.	TRBJ1-2	.	CAISERSSFYGYTF	TGTGCCATCAGTGAGAGGTCCAGTTTCTATGGCTACACCTTC
TRBV2	.	TRBJ1-2	TRBD1	CASSLGQVNYGYTF	TGTGCCAGCAGTCTGGGACAGGTTAACTATGGCTACACCTTC
TRBV7-9	.	TRBJ1-6	.	CASRRDNSPLHF	TGTGCCAGCAGGCGGGACAATTCACCCCTCCACTTT
TRBV14	.	TRBJ1-2	.	CASSQNRQYGYTF	TGTGCCAGCAGCCAGAACAGGCAGTATGGCTACACCTTC
TRBV5-6	.	TRBJ1-6	.	CASSRPDAGAPPLHF	TGTGCCAGCAGTCGGCCCGATGCAGGGGCTCCGCCCCTCCACTTT
TRBV19	.	TRBJ2-1	.	CASSTGSYNEQFF	TGTGCCAGTAGTACCGGGTCCTACAATGAGCAGTTCTTC
TRBV15	.	TRBJ2-1	.	CATSREGSPYNEQFF	TGTGCCACCAGCAGAGAGGGCTCACCCTACAATGAGCAGTTCTTC
TRBV19	.	TRBJ1-4	TRBD1	CASCTGGTNEKLFF	TGTGCCAGTTGTACAGGGGGTACTAATGAAAAACTGTTTTTT
TRBV2	.	TRBJ1-2	.	CASSPDSPYGYTF	TGTGCCAGCAGTCCCGACAGCCCCTATGGCTACACCTTC
TRBV5-1	.	TRBJ2-7	TRBD2	CASSLAGGAGYEQYF	TGCGCCAGCAGCTTGGCGGGGGGGGCTGGCTACGAGCAGTACTTC
TRBV6-5	.	TRBJ1-4	.	CASRNPAGRNEKLFF	TGTGCCAGCCGAAACCCGGCCGGCAGGAATGAAAAACTGTTTTTT
TRBV5-1	.	TRBJ2-5	.	CASSLAGPQETQYF	TGCGCCAGCAGCTTGGCTGGCCCTCAAGAGACCCAGTACTTC
TRBV19	.	TRBJ2-3	.	CASSIFGGDTQYF	TGTGCCAGTAGTATATTCGGGGGAGATACGCAGTATTTT
TRBV6-5	.	TRBJ1-2	TRBD1	CASSYGRDSPYGYTF	TGTGCCAGCAGTTACGGTCGGGACAGCCCCTATGGCTACACCTTC
TRBV5-1	.	TRBJ2-6	.	CASSRQAPGANVLTF	TGCGCCAGCAGTCGACAGGCGCCTGGGGCCAACGTCCTGACTTTC
TRBV7-2	.	TRBJ1-6	.	CASSLGGSYNSPLHF	TGTGCCAGCAGCTTAGGTGGCTCCTATAATTCACCCCTCCACTTT
TRBV2	.	TRBJ2-7	TRBD2	CASSRLLAGGAEQYF	TGTGCCAGCAGTAGGTTGCTAGCGGGGGGGGCTGAGCAGTACTTC
TRBV9	.	TRBJ2-7	TRBD1	CASSGRQGTEYEQYF	TGTGCCAGCAGCGGAAGACAGGGTACAGAATACGAGCAGTACTTC
TRBV5-6	.	TRBJ1-1	.	CASSLDVNTEAFF	TGTGCCAGCAGCCTAGACGTTAACACTGAAGCTTTCTTT
TRBV5-4	.	TRBJ1-5	.	CASSLDLDQPQHF	TGTGCCAGCAGCTTGGATCTGGATCAGCCCCAGCATTTT
TRBV18	.	TRBJ2-5	.	CASSPEGETQYF	TGTGCCAGCTCACCGGAGGGAGAGACCCAGTACTTC
TRBV6-5	.	TRBJ1-1	.	CASRPGQRNTEAFF	TGTGCCAGCAGACCGGGACAAAGAAACACTGAAGCTTTCTTT